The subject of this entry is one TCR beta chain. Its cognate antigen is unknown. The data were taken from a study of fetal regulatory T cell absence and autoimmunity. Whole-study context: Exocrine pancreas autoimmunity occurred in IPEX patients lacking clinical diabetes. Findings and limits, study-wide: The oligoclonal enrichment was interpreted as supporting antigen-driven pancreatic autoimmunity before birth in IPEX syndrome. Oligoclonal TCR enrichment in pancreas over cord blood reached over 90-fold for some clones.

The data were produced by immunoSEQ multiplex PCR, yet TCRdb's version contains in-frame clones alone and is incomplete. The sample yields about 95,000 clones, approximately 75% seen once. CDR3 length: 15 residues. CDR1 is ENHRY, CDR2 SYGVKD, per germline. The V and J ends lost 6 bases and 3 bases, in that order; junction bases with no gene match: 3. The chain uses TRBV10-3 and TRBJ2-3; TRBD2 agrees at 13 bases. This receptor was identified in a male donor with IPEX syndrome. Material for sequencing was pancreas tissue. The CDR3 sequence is CAIRGLAGVTDTQYF. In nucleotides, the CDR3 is TGTGCCATCAGAGGACTAGCGGGAGTTACAGATACGCAGTATTTT.